The rows below give T cell receptor beta chains drawn from one sample of a study of T cell repertoires in cytomegalovirus infection. TCRdb re-called the reads through MiXCR, storing one row per CDR3 protein. The sample includes 650,000 to 900,000 distinct CDR3 sequences, 25% to 30% seen only once; the top ten take around 13%. No antigen has been assigned to these receptors. The starting material was cultured CD8+ T cells from PBMCs, obtained from culture after CMV antigen stimulation. Receptors were obtained from a human donor in good health (CMV status not recorded). Some clones in this sample may be carry-over from other donors' samples. Both conserved end residues are part of each CDR3. Each record gives: J gene, V gene, D gene, clone size, CDR3 DNA, CDR3 protein. The D gene is left open where the match is weak. Clone size is not always given. Where it is, it says once, few, many or a class for expanded clones.

>TRBJ2-7|TRBV7-9|.|many
TGTGCCAGCAGTTTGGGTACCTACGAGCAGTACTTC
CASSLGTYEQYF
>TRBJ1-5|TRBV12-3/TRBV12-4|.|few
TGTGCCAGCAGACCTGGACGAGGCAATCAGCCCCAGCATTTT
CASRPGRGNQPQHF
>TRBJ1-1|TRBV19|.|few
TGTGCCAGTAGTATAATTGGGGCAGGGAACACTGAAGCTTTCTTT
CASSIIGAGNTEAFF
>TRBJ2-7|TRBV5-6|.|.
TGTGCCAGCAGCCACGGATCTTACGAGCAGTACTTC
CASSHGSYEQYF
>TRBJ2-5|TRBV4-1|TRBD1|.
TGCGCCAGCAGCCCTAGGGACAGACCACAAGAGACCCAGTACTTC
CASSPRDRPQETQYF
>TRBJ2-7|TRBV27|TRBD1|.
TGTGCCAGCGGACAGGCTGACTACGAGCAGTACTTC
CASGQADYEQYF
>TRBJ1-2|TRBV12-3/TRBV12-4|.|many
TGTGCCAGCAGTGGGGGACGACCCGGAATCTATGGCTACACCTTC
CASSGGRPGIYGYTF
>TRBJ1-5|TRBV19|.|few
TGTGCCAGCGCTGAGAACTTCAATCAGCCCCAGCATTTT
CASAENFNQPQHF
>TRBJ2-1|TRBV20-1|TRBD2|.
TGCAGTGCTAGAGGCGGGGGGGCCGGGAATGAGCAGTTCTTC
CSARGGGAGNEQFF
>TRBJ2-2|TRBV13|TRBD1|.
TGTGCCAGCAGCTCGGACAGGACGACCGGGGAGCTGTTTTTT
CASSSDRTTGELFF
>TRBJ2-1|TRBV28|TRBD2|.
TGTGCCAGCAGTTTAGGGGAAGCGGGGGGGCTCTACAATGAGCAGTTCTTC
CASSLGEAGGLYNEQFF
>TRBJ1-1|TRBV4-3|.|few
TGCGCCAGCAGCCAAGATTGGTCGGTTAACACTGAAGCTTTCTTT
CASSQDWSVNTEAFF
>TRBJ2-7|TRBV12-3/TRBV12-4|.|few
TGTGCCAGCAGCCCCCCCCCAGGTGTTTACGAGCAGTACTTC
CASSPPPGVYEQYF
>TRBJ2-3|TRBV4-3|.|few
TGCGCCAGCAGCCAAGTAGGGACTCCCATGGACACGCAGTATTTT
CASSQVGTPMDTQYF
>TRBJ1-2|TRBV29-1|.|.
TGCAGCGTTGAAGAGGGAAACTATGGCTACACCTTC
CSVEEGNYGYTF
>TRBJ1-2|TRBV5-3|.|.
TGTGCCAGCAGCTTTGAAACAGGGCCTCGGGGCTACACCTTC
CASSFETGPRGYTF
>TRBJ1-1|TRBV4-1|.|.
TGTGCCAGCAGCCAAGTTGCCGTCAATAGGTATACTGAAGCTTTCTTT
CASSQVAVNRYTEAFF
>TRBJ2-5|TRBV4-1|.|.
TGCGCCAGCAGACCCCGGGACGGACCATCGGAGACCCAGTACTTC
CASRPRDGPSETQYF
>TRBJ1-6|TRBV9|.|.
TGTGCCAGCAGCATACAGGGTGGTAATTCACCCCTCCACTTT
CASSIQGGNSPLHF
>TRBJ1-2|TRBV12-3/TRBV12-4|TRBD1|.
TGTGCCAGCAGGGGGACAGGGGGCTTTGGCTACACCTTC
CASRGTGGFGYTF
>TRBJ2-1|TRBV7-8|.|many
TGTGCCAGCAGCTTAGGGGGCCTGGGCGATGAGCAGTTCTTC
CASSLGGLGDEQFF
>TRBJ1-2|TRBV7-8|.|few
TGTGCCAGCAGCACAGGTCCCGGGGGGTATGGCTACACCTTC
CASSTGPGGYGYTF